Listed here is a single TCR beta chain. The antigen is not known. Healthy donors of bone marrow made up the group. Amplification used 60 Vbeta primers and 13 Jbeta primers. Source study methods: Later analysis identified roughly 82 million unique TCR beta chains, roughly 11 million shared. The protocol was immunoSEQ multiplex PCR, while the TCRdb copy is restricted to in-frame clones and leaves out a portion. The D gene and trimming were derived from the DNA, and the V and J assignments and clone size from that table. The table records about 190,000 clones, approximately 78% of them present only once. Trimming took off 7 bases at V and 5 bases at J, with 17 bases between the two ends. This CDR3 contains 14 residues. Germline V gene sequence: CDR1 MNHEY, CDR2 SMNVEV (reference sequence). The data were taken from a study of cytomegalovirus exposure and HLA in healthy donors. Study observations and caveats: Cytomegalovirus-associated status was assigned to some 160 TCR beta chains. Data from an earlier analysis indicated that most TCR beta V segments were productive either about 87% or about 30% of the time.

The chain employs TRBV27 and TRBJ1-2; D is possibly TRBD1 (6 bases). Sample: PBMCs. This sequence was found in a young woman in good health and CMV-seronegative. The DNA of the CDR3 is TGTGCCAGCACCAATCTGGACAGCCGGTATGGCTACACCTTC. It codes for CASTNLDSRYGYTF.